The rows below give T cell receptor beta chains drawn from one sample of a study of cytomegalovirus exposure and HLA in healthy donors. Assay used: immunoSEQ multiplex PCR; TCRdb lists only in-frame clones, some missing. Its table records about 110,000 clones. Sequenced sample: PBMCs. The origin of the receptors is a man younger than 30 in good health and CMV-seronegative. CDR3s include the opening cysteine and the closing phenylalanine or tryptophan. Each record gives: D gene, J gene, V gene, CDR3 protein, CDR3 DNA. D genes are given only for firm matches.

>TRBD1|TRBJ1-2|TRBV2
CASSDRTGGGYYGYTF
TGTGCCAGCAGTGATAGGACAGGGGGAGGGTACTATGGCTACACCTTC
>NA|TRBJ1-3|TRBV27
CASSLGPSGNTIYF
TGTGCCAGCAGTCTGGGGCCCTCTGGAAACACCATATATTTT
>TRBD2|TRBJ2-1|TRBV7-9
CAWTSGGSYNEQFF
TGTGCTTGGACTAGCGGGGGCTCCTACAATGAGCAGTTCTTC
>NA|TRBJ2-2|TRBV6-4
CASSVSTSTGELFF
TGTGCCAGCAGTGTTAGTACTTCGACCGGGGAGCTGTTTTTT
>TRBD1|TRBJ2-7|TRBV7-8
CASSSGTGGNYEQYF
TGTGCCAGCAGCTCCGGGACAGGGGGCAACTACGAGCAGTACTTC
>NA|TRBJ2-3|TRBV13
CASSPIANTQYF
TGTGCCAGCAGCCCCATAGCTAATACGCAGTATTTT
>TRBD1|TRBJ1-3|TRBV19
CASSFDRGQTGNTIYF
TGTGCCAGTAGTTTCGACAGGGGCCAAACTGGAAACACCATATATTTT
>NA|TRBJ2-7|TRBV2
CASHRIGGYEQYF
TGTGCCAGCCACAGGATAGGTGGCTACGAGCAGTACTTC
>NA|TRBJ2-3|TRBV5-6
CASSFQGTTDTQYF
TGTGCCAGCAGCTTTCAGGGGACCACAGATACGCAGTATTTT
>TRBD2|TRBJ2-1|TRBV7-8
CASSSGTSGRGEQFF
TGTGCCAGCAGCTCCGGGACTAGCGGGAGAGGTGAGCAGTTCTTC
>TRBD2|TRBJ2-6|TRBV28
CASKREASPGANVLTF
TGTGCCAGCAAGCGGGAGGCATCTCCTGGGGCCAACGTCCTGACTTTC
>NA|TRBJ2-3|TRBV9
CASSVATQMGGGANPGTDTQYF
TGTGCCAGCAGCGTAGCTACCCAAATGGGGGGGGGCGCCAACCCCGGCACAGATACGCAGTATTTT
>TRBD1|TRBJ1-5|TRBV6-6
CASSYRDRSNQPQHF
TGTGCCAGCAGTTACCGGGACAGGTCAAATCAGCCCCAGCATTTT
>TRBD1|TRBJ1-2|TRBV5-4
CASSQGQGATNYGYTF
TGTGCCAGCAGCCAGGGACAGGGGGCCACTAACTATGGCTACACCTTC
>NA|TRBJ2-7|TRBV13
CASSPTTSFPYEQYF
TGTGCCAGCAGCCCGACTACGAGCTTCCCCTACGAGCAGTACTTC
>TRBD1|TRBJ2-2|TRBV5-4
CASSAGQGVAGELFF
TGTGCCAGCAGTGCGGGACAGGGGGTTGCCGGGGAGCTGTTTTTT
>TRBD1|TRBJ1-1|TRBV9
CASSLGGRTEAFF
TGTGCCAGCAGCCTAGGGGGCAGAACTGAAGCTTTCTTT
>TRBD1|TRBJ1-1|TRBV10-2
CASSRGQAGATEAFF
TGCGCCAGCAGTCGGGGACAGGCGGGGGCCACTGAAGCTTTCTTT
>NA|TRBJ2-3|TRBV10-1
CASSWASGTDTQYF
TGCGCCAGCAGTTGGGCTTCGGGCACAGATACGCAGTATTTT
>TRBD2|TRBJ2-3|TRBV28
CASSYPLTEIMTSGRTDTQYF
TGTGCCAGCAGTTACCCACTGACAGAAATTATGACTAGCGGGAGGACAGATACGCAGTATTTT
>TRBD1|TRBJ1-4|TRBV5-5
CASSYGQGAWEKLFF
TGTGCCAGCAGCTACGGACAGGGGGCATGGGAAAAACTGTTTTTT
>TRBD1|TRBJ1-4|TRBV5-1
CASSLGDRSTNEKLFF
TGCGCCAGCAGCTTGGGGGACAGATCAACTAATGAAAAACTGTTTTTT
>NA|TRBJ2-1|TRBV5-4
CASSATGMSYNEQFF
TGTGCCAGCAGTGCTACAGGGATGTCCTACAATGAGCAGTTCTTC
>NA|TRBJ2-1|TRBV6-6
CASIDRYNEQFF
TGTGCCAGCATTGACAGATACAATGAGCAGTTCTTC
>NA|TRBJ2-1|TRBV5-1
CASSLYTSSEQFF
TGCGCCAGCAGCTTATACACTAGCTCTGAGCAGTTCTTC
>TRBD1|TRBJ1-2|TRBV19
CASRPRQGPQSGYTF
TGTGCCAGTAGGCCACGACAGGGGCCGCAGAGTGGCTACACCTTC
>NA|TRBJ1-5|TRBV19
CASSPGGHQPQHF
TGTGCCAGTAGTCCCGGGGGGCATCAGCCCCAGCATTTT
>NA|TRBJ1-1|TRBV5-5
CASSPTLTEAFF
TGTGCCAGCAGCCCGACACTCACTGAAGCTTTCTTT
>TRBD1|TRBJ1-1|TRBV28
CASSLRDRAGRAFF
TGTGCCAGCAGTTTAAGGGACAGGGCAGGGAGAGCTTTCTTT
>NA|TRBJ1-3|TRBV28
CASSFGRWGVSNTIYF
TGTGCCAGCAGTTTCGGACGTTGGGGGGTTTCAAACACCATATATTTT
>NA|TRBJ2-1|TRBV28
CASSLTSSTYNEQFF
TGTGCCAGCAGTTTAACTAGCTCAACCTACAATGAGCAGTTCTTC
>NA|TRBJ2-7|TRBV6-5
CASSQTGYEQYF
TGTGCCAGCAGTCAAACAGGGTACGAGCAGTACTTC
>NA|TRBJ1-4|TRBV27
CASSLSGNEKLFF
TGTGCCAGCAGTTTATCTGGCAATGAAAAACTGTTTTTT
>TRBD1|TRBJ1-2|TRBV5-6
CASGLSFRGAIDGYTF
TGTGCCAGCGGTCTTTCGTTCAGGGGGGCGATCGATGGCTACACCTTC
>TRBD2|TRBJ2-7|TRBV28
CASSLAGGPREQYF
TGTGCCAGCAGTTTAGCGGGAGGGCCCCGGGAGCAGTACTTC
>TRBD2|TRBJ2-1|TRBV10-3
CAISGIGTSGYNEQFF
TGTGCCATCAGTGGTATAGGGACTAGCGGTTACAATGAGCAGTTCTTC
>TRBD1|TRBJ1-5|TRBV6-6
CASRGGGQGANQPQHF
TGTGCCAGCAGAGGGGGAGGACAGGGGGCGAATCAGCCCCAGCATTTT